A selection of T cell receptor beta chains follows, all from one sample in a study of blood T cells in healthy people across ages. TCRdb re-called the 5' RACE reads with MiXCR, one entry per CDR3 protein. Altogether hundreds of thousands of distinct CDR3 sequences are present, 20% to 25% being singletons, with the ten largest covering roughly 9%. These sequences were also reported in another study, on T cells of mothers and their children.

The sample taken for sequencing was blood. These receptors were collected from a boy between 10 and 17 years old in good health. Both conserved end residues are part of each CDR3. Each record gives: D gene, clone size, V gene, J gene, CDR3 DNA, CDR3 protein. The D gene is left open where the match is weak. Clone sizes are given selectively: once, few, many, or a class where the clone is expanded.

>TRBD2|few|TRBV9|TRBJ2-1
TGTGCCAGCAGCGTAACGACTAGCGGATTGTCGCACAACGAGCAGTTCTTC
CASSVTTSGLSHNEQFF
>TRBD1|.|TRBV7-9|TRBJ1-1
TGTGCCAGCAGAAGGGACAGGGGCACTGAAGCTTTCTTT
CASRRDRGTEAFF
>.|.|TRBV5-1|TRBJ2-5
TGCGCCAGCAGCTTAAACTTCCAAGAGACCCAGTACTTC
CASSLNFQETQYF
>.|.|TRBV4-2|TRBJ1-5
TGTGCCAGCAGCCCCGGCGGGGTACTTAGCAATCAGCCCCAGCATTTT
CASSPGGVLSNQPQHF
>TRBD2|few|TRBV6-5|TRBJ2-1
TGTGCCAGCAGTGCGACTAGCGGGGGCCGTGAGCAGTTCTTC
CASSATSGGREQFF
>.|few|TRBV15|TRBJ2-5
TGTGCCACCAGCAGAGAACATTCCGGGGAGACCCAGTACTTC
CATSREHSGETQYF
>.|.|TRBV6-1|TRBJ2-2
TGTGCCAGCAGACCCCGGACTCAAGCGAACACCGGGGAGCTGTTTTTT
CASRPRTQANTGELFF
>TRBD1|few|TRBV10-3|TRBJ1-3
TGTGCCATCAGTGACCCCGCCGACAGGGTTCGTGCTGGAAACACCATATATTTT
CAISDPADRVRAGNTIYF
>.|.|TRBV5-1|TRBJ1-2
TGCGCCAGCAGCTTGGACGGAACCTTCTATGGCTACACCTTC
CASSLDGTFYGYTF
>.|few|TRBV5-1|TRBJ2-7
TGCGCCAGCAGCTTGCCCAGCGACAGCTACGAGCAGTACTTC
CASSLPSDSYEQYF
>.|few|TRBV7-3|TRBJ2-1
TGTGCCAGCAGCTCCCAATATTCCGCGGACAATGAGCAGTTCTTC
CASSSQYSADNEQFF
>.|.|TRBV11-3|TRBJ2-7
TGTGCCAGCAGCTTACCCTTCTCTAGGCAGGGCTACGAGCAGTACTTC
CASSLPFSRQGYEQYF
>TRBD2|.|TRBV7-8|TRBJ2-1
TGTGCCAGCAGAGATACTAGCGGAGCTTACAATGAGCAGTTCTTC
CASRDTSGAYNEQFF
>.|many|TRBV12-3/TRBV12-4|TRBJ2-6
TGTGCCAGCAGTCCCCGGATCTCTGGGGCCAACGTCCTGACTTTC
CASSPRISGANVLTF
>TRBD2|.|TRBV3-1|TRBJ2-5
TGTGCCAGCAGCCGGAGCTGGGGCGGGAGTGGAGAGACCCAGTACTTC
CASSRSWGGSGETQYF
>.|.|TRBV20-1|TRBJ2-5
TGCAGTGCTTCTGAAGGTAGCGCGGTCCAAGAGACCCAGTACTTC
CSASEGSAVQETQYF
>TRBD2|.|TRBV27|TRBJ2-7
TGTGCCAGCACCCTAACCGGGACTAGCGGGAGTCTGCCCTACGAGCAGTACTTC
CASTLTGTSGSLPYEQYF